This T cell receptor beta chain is from a study of cytomegalovirus exposure and HLA in healthy donors. Study-wide results and caveats: In a later analysis, V- and J-gene trimming of beta chains associated with a DCLRE1C missense variant, replicated independently. A later analysis, which compared TCR beta chains of equal frequency, found the HLA-associated ones more clonally expanded. Analyzed later, association rates of TCRs varied across HLA loci, with DRB1 most and HLA-C fewest.

CDR3 length: 14 residues. Trimming cost V 2 bases and J 8 bases, with 16 bases left between them. Per the germline V gene, CDR1 is SGHRS and CDR2 is YFSETQ. This PCR relied on a set of 60 Vbeta primers and 13 Jbeta primers. Clones were sequenced by immunoSEQ multiplex PCR, and TCRdb holds only the in-frame ones, with some missing. The sample yields some 170,000 clones, roughly 79% seen once. This clone was seen a few times. Antigen: not known. The V and J genes are TRBV5-1 and TRBJ1-2, with D possibly matching TRBD1 (5 bases). The sequenced sample was PBMCs. This receptor was obtained from a woman under 30 in good health and CMV-seropositive. Here the CDR3 reads CASSLDGASAGYTF. For the CDR3, the DNA is TGCGCCAGCAGCTTAGATGGGGCCTCGGCCGGCTACACCTTC.